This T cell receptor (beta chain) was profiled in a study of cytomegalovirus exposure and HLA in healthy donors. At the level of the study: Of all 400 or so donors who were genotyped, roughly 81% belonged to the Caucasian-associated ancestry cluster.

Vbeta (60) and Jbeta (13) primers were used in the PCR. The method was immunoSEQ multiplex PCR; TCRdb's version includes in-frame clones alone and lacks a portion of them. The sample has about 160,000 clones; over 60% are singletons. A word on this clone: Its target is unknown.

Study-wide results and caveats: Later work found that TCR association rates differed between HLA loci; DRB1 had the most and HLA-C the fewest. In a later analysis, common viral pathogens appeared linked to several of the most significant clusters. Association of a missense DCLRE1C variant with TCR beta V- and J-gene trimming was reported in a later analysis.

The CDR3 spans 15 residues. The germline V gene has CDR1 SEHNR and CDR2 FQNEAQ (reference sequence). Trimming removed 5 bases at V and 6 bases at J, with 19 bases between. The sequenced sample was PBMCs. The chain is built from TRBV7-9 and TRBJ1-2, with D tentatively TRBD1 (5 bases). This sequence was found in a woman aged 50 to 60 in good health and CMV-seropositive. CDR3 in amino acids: CASSNTWGEGDGYTF. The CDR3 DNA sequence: TGTGCCAGCAGCAACACGTGGGGGGAAGGCGATGGCTACACCTTC.